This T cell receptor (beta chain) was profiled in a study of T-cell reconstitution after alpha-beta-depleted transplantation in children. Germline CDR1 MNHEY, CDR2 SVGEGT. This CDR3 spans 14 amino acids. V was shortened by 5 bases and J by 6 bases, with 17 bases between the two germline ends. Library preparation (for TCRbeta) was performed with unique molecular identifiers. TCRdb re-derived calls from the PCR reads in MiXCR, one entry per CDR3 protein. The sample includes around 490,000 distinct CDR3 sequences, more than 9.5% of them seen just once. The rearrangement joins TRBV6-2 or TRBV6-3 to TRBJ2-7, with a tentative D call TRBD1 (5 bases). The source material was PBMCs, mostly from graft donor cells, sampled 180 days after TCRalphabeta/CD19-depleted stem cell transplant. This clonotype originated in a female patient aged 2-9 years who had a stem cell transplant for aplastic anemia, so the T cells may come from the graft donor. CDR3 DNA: TGTGCCAGCAGTCCACACGACAGAAGTGGCGAGCAGTACGTC. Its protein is CASSPHDRSGEQYV.